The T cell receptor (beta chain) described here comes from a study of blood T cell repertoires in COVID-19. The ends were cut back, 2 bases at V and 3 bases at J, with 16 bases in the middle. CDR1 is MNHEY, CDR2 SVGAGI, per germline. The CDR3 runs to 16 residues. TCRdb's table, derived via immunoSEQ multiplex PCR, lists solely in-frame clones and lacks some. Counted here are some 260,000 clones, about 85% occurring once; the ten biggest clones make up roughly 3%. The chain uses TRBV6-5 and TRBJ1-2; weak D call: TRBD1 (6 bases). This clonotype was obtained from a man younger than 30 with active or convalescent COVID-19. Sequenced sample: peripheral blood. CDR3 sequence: CASSYQEGQLDYGYTF. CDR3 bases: TGTGCCAGCAGTTACCAGGAAGGACAGCTCGACTATGGCTACACCTTC.